These 28 T cell receptor beta chains originate from one sample sequenced in a study of beta chain features in type 1 diabetes. The study's findings and limits: All four CD4+ subsets from Type 1 diabetes patients carried moderately but significantly shorter TCRB CDR3s.

Their antigens remain unidentified. Every isolated RNA sample was fully reverse transcribed, so sequencing captured expressed TCRB transcripts. Assay: immunoSEQ multiplex PCR; the TCRdb copy retains only in-frame clones and omits some. The data contain around 150,000 clones, 10% of them seen just once; the ten biggest clones take up approximately 0.5%. Sequenced material: central memory CD4+ T cells from blood. Receptors originate from a young man with type 1 diabetes.

This CDR3 reads CASSTQAGGTDTQYF. CDR3 nucleotide sequence: TGTGCCAGCAGCACCCAAGCGGGAGGGACAGATACGCAGTATTTT. The rearrangement uses TRBV9 and TRBJ2-3; TRBD2 aligns across 10 bases. The J segment lost 3 bases and the V segment lost 4 bases, leaving 5 bases of the junction unmatched. Germline CDR1 is SGDLS and CDR2 is YYNGEE. The CDR3 runs to 15 residues.

This clone was detected only a few times. The rearrangement links TRBV2 to TRBJ2-5; 12 bases match TRBD2. Germline CDR1 is SNHLY and CDR2 is FYNNEI. CDR3 size: 15 residues. With V trimmed by 5 bases and J by 5 bases, 6 bases remained unmatched. CDR3 amino acids: CASSPGLAGSETQYF. The CDR3 DNA follows: TGTGCCAGCAGTCCAGGACTAGCGGGAAGCGAGACCCAGTACTTC.

There are a few counts of this clone. This chain uses TRBV28 with TRBJ2-5; D is unresolved. V gave up 2 bases and J gave up 3 bases, with 4 bases separating them. Germline V gene data show CDR1 as MDHEN and CDR2 as SYDVKM. This CDR3 is built from 12 residues. The CDR3 protein is CASSLREETQYF. CDR3 in DNA: TGTGCCAGCAGTTTACGGGAAGAGACCCAGTACTTC.

The chain has TRBV14 and TRBJ1-2; no reliable D call. CDR1 SGHDN and CDR2 FVKESK come from the germline V gene. This CDR3 comprises 13 residues. V lost 6 bases, J lost 8 bases, and 16 bases lay in between. CDR3 loop: CASSGGFFGGYTF. The CDR3 bases are TGTGCCAGCAGTGGAGGATTTTTCGGAGGCTACACCTTC.

The rearrangement links TRBV5-6 to TRBJ2-7; 10 positions agree with TRBD2. The trim removed 3 bases at V and 6 bases at J, leaving 12 bases unmatched. Germline loops: CDR1 SGHDT, CDR2 YYEEEE. This CDR3 region has 16 residues. The CDR3 sequence is CASSWGPGLASPEQYF. The CDR3 nucleotides read TGTGCCAGCAGCTGGGGCCCGGGACTAGCGTCCCCCGAGCAGTACTTC.

This chain connects TRBV5-4 to TRBJ2-3; D not resolved. The germline gives CDR1 SGHNT, CDR2 YYREEE (reference sequence). V was cut by 0 bases and J by 3 bases, with 8 bases left in between. The CDR3 consists of 14 residues. This CDR3 is CASSLGFGTDTQYF. CDR3 sequence (DNA): TGTGCCAGCAGCTTGGGATTCGGGACAGATACGCAGTATTTT.

This clone was recorded only once. The chain's CDR3 is CAAGVDYGYTF. CDR3 DNA: TGTGCCGCAGGGGTTGACTATGGCTACACCTTC. J is TRBJ1-2 and V is TRBV28, with D perhaps TRBD1 (6 bases). V lost 11 bases, J lost 3 bases, and 10 bases lay in between. CDR3 length: 11 residues. Germline V CDR1 and CDR2: MDHEN, SYDVKM.

This clone was seen a handful of times. This chain connects TRBV28 to TRBJ2-1, with 9 bases lining up with TRBD2. The CDR3 spans 16 residues. Germline CDR1 and CDR2: MDHEN and SYDVKM. V gave up 5 bases and J gave up 5 bases; unmatched junction bases: 10. The chain's CDR3 is CASSTSLAGLDNEQFF. The CDR3 DNA reads TGTGCCAGCAGTACCTCCCTAGCGGGGCTTGACAATGAGCAGTTCTTC.

This clone was counted only a few times. The gene calls are TRBV15 and TRBJ2-7; D remains ambiguous. The V gene lost 1 base and the J gene lost 5 bases, with 9 bases spanning the gap. Germline V gene data show CDR1 as LNHNV and CDR2 as YYDKDF (reference sequence). CDR3 size: 13 residues. The CDR3 nucleotides are TGTGCCACCAGCAGAGTCGGAGTCAACGAGCAGTACTTC. This encodes CATSRVGVNEQYF.

The V gene is TRBV9, the J gene TRBJ2-7; 10 bases align to TRBD2. V was pared by 2 bases and J by 5 bases, with 4 bases of the junction left unmatched. Looked up from germline, CDR1 is SGDLS and CDR2 is YYNGEE. This CDR3 has 14 amino acids. CDR3 loop: CASSVSGRLDEQYF. The CDR3 coding sequence is TGTGCCAGCAGCGTTAGCGGGAGGCTAGACGAGCAGTACTTC.

This clone was seen a few times. The chain has TRBV4-2 and TRBJ2-7, with D maybe TRBD2 (6 bases). The CDR3 length is 15 residues. V shed 1 base and J shed 2 bases, with 12 bases lying between them. Germline-derived CDR1 and CDR2 are LGHNA and YNFKEQ. The CDR3: CASSQAGGGPYEQYF. As DNA, the CDR3 is TGTGCCAGCAGCCAAGCTGGGGGAGGTCCCTACGAGCAGTACTTC.

This clone appeared many times. The chain recombines TRBV28 with TRBJ2-4; possible D gene TRBD2, 5 bases. There are 13 residues in the CDR3. Germline loops: CDR1 MDHEN, CDR2 SYDVKM. The V gene lost 6 bases and the J gene lost 5 bases, with 11 bases spanning the gap. CDR3 in amino acids: CASRREWENIQYF. CDR3 nucleotides: TGTGCCAGCAGAAGGGAGTGGGAAAACATTCAGTACTTC.

A few counts support this clone. The J gene is TRBJ2-3, the V gene TRBV10-3, with 12 bases that match TRBD2. The CDR3 is 15 amino acids. The V gene's germline CDR1 is ENHRY and CDR2 SYGVKD. J gave up 6 bases and V 11 bases, and 12 bases lay outside the gene matches. The CDR3: CASNPTSGSEDTQYF. CDR3 nucleotide sequence: TGTGCCTCAAACCCGACTAGCGGGAGTGAGGATACGCAGTATTTT.

The chain links TRBV6-5 to TRBJ1-2; 7 bases are a match to TRBD1. The CDR3 spans 15 residues. Losses at the gene ends were 7 bases for V and 1 base for J; bases not matched to a gene: 9. Germline V gene lookup returns CDR1 MNHEY and CDR2 SVGAGI. CDR3 DNA: TGTGCCAGCACGAGCGGAACAGGGGATAACTATGGCTACACCTTC. Protein: CASTSGTGDNYGYTF.

This clone was detected many times. This sequence joins TRBV29-1 and TRBJ2-2, with D possibly matching TRBD2 (5 bases). Germline CDR1 reads SQVTM; CDR2 reads ANQGSEA. The ends were cut back, 7 bases at V and 6 bases at J, with 18 bases in the middle. The CDR3 loop spans 14 amino acids. CDR3: CSARRELWAGELFF. For the CDR3, the DNA is TGCAGCGCCCGACGGGAATTGTGGGCCGGGGAGCTGTTTTTT.

This clone has a handful of counts. This CDR3 is CASSSNRETQYF. In nucleotides, the CDR3 is TGTGCCAGCAGTTCGAACAGGGAGACCCAGTACTTC. The chain uses TRBV6-6 and TRBJ2-5, with D possibly matching TRBD1 (5 bases). Germline V lookup: CDR1 MNHNY, CDR2 SVGAGI (reference sequence). With 4 bases removed from V and 5 bases from J, the gap between germline ends came to 8 bases. This CDR3 is 12 amino acids long.

This clone showed up just a few times. The rearrangement joins TRBV5-1 to TRBJ2-3; D is possibly TRBD2 (6 bases). Looked up from germline, CDR1 is SGHRS and CDR2 is YFSETQ. The CDR3 totals 15 residues. Deletions cut 1 base from V and 5 bases from J, with 14 bases between. The CDR3 spells CASSLLGGSGDTQYF. The DNA of the CDR3 is TGCGCCAGCAGCTTGCTAGGAGGGAGTGGAGATACGCAGTATTTT.

This clone was seen a handful of times. The genes are TRBV7-2 and TRBJ2-7; D perhaps matches TRBD1 (6 bases). Between the trimmed V and J ends, which lost 6 bases and 1 base, there was a span of 16 bases. Germline V gene sequence: CDR1 SGHTA, CDR2 FQGNSA. This CDR3 has 15 residues. The CDR3 is CASSMPGHRSYEQYF. As DNA, the CDR3 is TGTGCCAGCAGTATGCCGGGACACCGGTCCTACGAGCAGTACTTC.

This clone has a handful of counts. The chain carries TRBV9 and TRBJ2-5; 7 positions agree with TRBD1. CDR3 length: 15 residues. Germline trimming cut 4 bases from V and 5 bases from J; bases unmatched to any gene: 11. From germline, CDR1 is SGDLS and CDR2 YYNGEE. The CDR3 region is CASSSPHRGGETQYF. CDR3 DNA sequence: TGTGCCAGCAGCTCCCCCCACAGGGGCGGCGAGACCCAGTACTTC.

The chain couples TRBV5-1 to TRBJ1-2; 7 bases match TRBD1. The V segment lost 0 bases and the J segment 5 bases; nucleotides outside the gene matches: 4. The CDR3 runs to 14 residues. Germline V gives CDR1 SGHRS, CDR2 YFSETQ. This CDR3 reads CASSLEGAEYGYTF. The CDR3 DNA follows: TGCGCCAGCAGCTTGGAGGGGGCTGAATATGGCTACACCTTC.

The chain carries TRBV9 and TRBJ2-2; maybe TRBD1 (6 bases). Germline-derived CDR1 and CDR2 are SGDLS and YYNGEE. The CDR3 sequence is 15 residues long. V was pared by 4 bases and J by 0 bases, with 10 bases between. The CDR3 is CASSPRTANTGELFF. Here the CDR3 DNA reads TGTGCCAGCAGCCCGCGGACAGCGAACACCGGGGAGCTGTTTTTT.

The chain employs TRBV6-5 and TRBJ2-7, with TRBD2 matching 10 bases. The CDR3 is made up of 15 amino acids. The ends lost 6 bases at V and 0 bases at J; junction bases unmatched: 5. The V gene's germline CDR1 is MNHEY and CDR2 SVGAGI. CDR3 nucleotides: TGTGCCAGCAGGGGGACTAGCGTCTCCTCCTACGAGCAGTACTTC. Translating it yields CASRGTSVSSYEQYF.

This clone was seen more than once but under ten times. The chain employs TRBV15 and TRBJ2-5; TRBD2 matches 9 bases. Germline V gene data show CDR1 as LNHNV and CDR2 as YYDKDF (reference sequence). J lost 2 bases, V lost 3 bases, and 10 bases had no gene match. CDR3 length equals 17 residues. The DNA of the CDR3 is TGTGCCACCAGCAGCGGTCGGCGGGAGGGGGGGCAAGAGACCCAGTACTTC. It codes for CATSSGRREGGQETQYF.

This clone was seen a few times. CDR3 DNA sequence: TGTGCCAGCAGCCCACTAGCGGGACATGGAGGAGAGACCCAGTACTTC. Translated, it gives CASSPLAGHGGETQYF. The V gene is TRBV28, the J gene TRBJ2-5, with 10 bases aligning to TRBD2. V gave up 6 bases and J gave up 4 bases; unmatched junction bases: 11. The germline CDR1 and CDR2 sequences are MDHEN and SYDVKM. There are 16 residues in the CDR3.

The chain recombines TRBV7-3 with TRBJ2-1; D not resolved. Germline CDR1 and CDR2: SGHTA and FQGTGA. The germline V and J ends were trimmed by 0 bases and 4 bases, with 7 bases remaining between them. This CDR3 region has 14 residues. CDR3 sequence reads: CASSLTSVYNEQFF. The CDR3 nucleotides read TGTGCCAGCAGCTTAACGAGCGTTTACAATGAGCAGTTCTTC.

The J gene is TRBJ2-5, the V gene TRBV2; D remains unclear. This CDR3 region has 13 residues. Germline values: CDR1 SNHLY, CDR2 FYNNEI. Trimming removed 4 bases at V and 0 bases at J, with 6 bases between. CDR3 protein: CASSAMYQETQYF. The CDR3 DNA reads as TGTGCCAGCAGTGCTATGTACCAAGAGACCCAGTACTTC. The whole variable domain, remainder taken from reference TRBV2 and TRBJ2-5, is EPEVTQTPSHQVTQMGQEVILRCVPISNHLYFYWYRQILGQKVEFLVSFYNNEISEKSEIFDDQFSVERPDGSNFTLKIRSTKLEDSAMYFCASSAMYQETQYFGPGTRLLVL.

This clone was observed a handful of times. This rearrangement joins TRBV28 to TRBJ2-5; 7 nucleotides line up with TRBD1. Germline V gene sequence: CDR1 MDHEN, CDR2 SYDVKM. The CDR3 sequence is 15 residues long. The V segment lost 5 bases and the J segment 7 bases; nucleotides outside the gene matches: 13. CDR3 in DNA: TGTGCCAGCAGTGACAGGGCGCTCGGAGTCGTGACCCAGTACTTC. Its translation is CASSDRALGVVTQYF.

The V call is TRBV30, the J call TRBJ2-3; a possible D gene is TRBD1 (5 bases). The V gene lost 2 bases and the J gene lost 6 bases, with 9 bases spanning the gap. The CDR3 is 12 amino acids. The germline V gene has CDR1 GTSNPN and CDR2 SVGIG (reference sequence). CDR3 nucleotide sequence: TGTGCCTGGAGTAGGGGCAGGGATACGCAGTATTTT. Protein product: CAWSRGRDTQYF.